This TCR beta chain is from a study of spatial heterogeneity in lung cancer. Findings of the study overall: Within tumors, counts of expanded alpha and beta TCRs tracked tumor mutation counts.

The time point here: sample taken at primary tumor resection. Whole RNA obtained from tumor, nontumor lung or frozen PBMC underwent sequencing without sorting. This clonotype was recorded many times. What it binds is unknown. A single record per CDR3 protein comes from TCRdb applying MiXCR to the 5' RACE reads. This table holds 16,000 or so distinct CDR3 sequences, 6.8% found once. The V segment lost 5 bases and the J segment 3 bases; nucleotides outside the gene matches: 11. CDR1 SGHDN and CDR2 FVKESK come from the germline V gene. This CDR3 contains 16 residues. The sequence derives from a female donor with early-stage non-small cell lung cancer. The rearrangement uses TRBV14 and TRBJ2-7; TRBD1 aligns across 9 bases. The starting material was lung tumor tissue, obtained at surgery. CDR3 coding DNA: TGTGCCAGCAGCTACCGGACAGGGGTGAATTTCTACGAGCAGTACTTC. Its translation is CASSYRTGVNFYEQYF.